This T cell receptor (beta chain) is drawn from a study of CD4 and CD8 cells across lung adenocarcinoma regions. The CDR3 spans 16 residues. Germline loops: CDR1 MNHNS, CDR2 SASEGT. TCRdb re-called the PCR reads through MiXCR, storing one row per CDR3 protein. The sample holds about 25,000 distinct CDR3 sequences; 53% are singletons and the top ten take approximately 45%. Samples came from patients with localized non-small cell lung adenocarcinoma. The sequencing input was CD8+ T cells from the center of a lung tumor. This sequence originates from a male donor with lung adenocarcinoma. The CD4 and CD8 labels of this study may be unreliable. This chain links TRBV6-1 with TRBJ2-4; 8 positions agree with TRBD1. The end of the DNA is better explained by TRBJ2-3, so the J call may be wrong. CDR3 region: CASRDAGTGARNTQYF. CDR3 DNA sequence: TGTGCCAGCCGCGACGCGGGGACAGGAGCCAGAAACACGCAGTATTTT.